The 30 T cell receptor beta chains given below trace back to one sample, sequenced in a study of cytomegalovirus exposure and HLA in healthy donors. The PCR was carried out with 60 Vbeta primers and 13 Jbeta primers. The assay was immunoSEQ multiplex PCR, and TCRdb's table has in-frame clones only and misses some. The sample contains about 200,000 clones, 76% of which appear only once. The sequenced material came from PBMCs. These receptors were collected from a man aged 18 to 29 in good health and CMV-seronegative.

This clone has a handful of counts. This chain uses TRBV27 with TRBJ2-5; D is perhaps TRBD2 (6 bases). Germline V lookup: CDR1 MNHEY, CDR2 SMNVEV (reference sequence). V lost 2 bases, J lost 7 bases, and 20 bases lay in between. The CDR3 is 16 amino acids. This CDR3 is CASSLGPPGVVWTQYF. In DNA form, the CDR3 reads TGTGCCAGCAGTTTAGGTCCTCCGGGGGTGGTGTGGACCCAGTACTTC.

CDR3 sequence: CASSSPGQGDGSNQPQHF. The CDR3 nucleotides read TGTGCCAGTAGTTCCCCCGGACAGGGGGATGGAAGCAATCAGCCCCAGCATTTT. V usage is TRBV19 and J usage is TRBJ1-5; 10 bases map to TRBD1. Germline V gene data show CDR1 as LNHDA and CDR2 as SQIVND (reference sequence). CDR3 length: 18 residues. J lost 1 base, V lost 5 bases, and 11 bases had no gene match.

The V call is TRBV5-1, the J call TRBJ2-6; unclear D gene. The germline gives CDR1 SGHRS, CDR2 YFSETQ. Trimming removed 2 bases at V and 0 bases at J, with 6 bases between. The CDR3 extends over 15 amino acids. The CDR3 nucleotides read TGCGCCAGCAGCTTCTACCTCTCTGGGGCCAACGTCCTGACTTTC. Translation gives CASSFYLSGANVLTF. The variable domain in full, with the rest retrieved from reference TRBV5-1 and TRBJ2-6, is KAGVTQTPRYLIKTRGQQVTLSCSPISGHRSVSWYQQTPGQGLQFLFEYFSETQRNKGNFPGRFSGRQFSNSRSEMNVSTLELGDSALYLCASSFYLSGANVLTFGAGSRLTVL.

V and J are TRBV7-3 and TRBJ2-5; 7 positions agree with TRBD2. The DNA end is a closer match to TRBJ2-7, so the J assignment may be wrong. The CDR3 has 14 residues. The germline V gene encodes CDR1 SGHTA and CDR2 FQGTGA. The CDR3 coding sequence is TGTGCCAGCAGCCCCAGCGGGAACTCCTACGAGCAGTACTTC. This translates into CASSPSGNSYEQYF.

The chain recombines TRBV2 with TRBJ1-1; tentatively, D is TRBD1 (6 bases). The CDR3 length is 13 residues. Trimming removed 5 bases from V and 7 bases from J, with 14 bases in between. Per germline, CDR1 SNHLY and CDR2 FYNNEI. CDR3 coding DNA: TGTGCCAGCAGTCGGACAGTTCCATTTGAAGCTTTCTTT. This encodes CASSRTVPFEAFF.

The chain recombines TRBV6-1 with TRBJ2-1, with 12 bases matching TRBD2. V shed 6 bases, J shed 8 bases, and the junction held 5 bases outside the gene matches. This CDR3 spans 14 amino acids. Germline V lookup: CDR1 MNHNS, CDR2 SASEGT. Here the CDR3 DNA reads TGTGCCAGCAGAACTAGCGGGAGGATGGATGAGCAGTTCTTC. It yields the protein CASRTSGRMDEQFF.

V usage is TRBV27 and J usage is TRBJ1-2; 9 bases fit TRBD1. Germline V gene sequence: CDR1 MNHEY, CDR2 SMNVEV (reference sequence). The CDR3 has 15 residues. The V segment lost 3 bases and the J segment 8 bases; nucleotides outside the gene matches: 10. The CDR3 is CASSLKGQGVMGYTF. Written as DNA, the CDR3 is TGTGCCAGCAGTTTGAAGGGACAGGGTGTGATGGGCTACACCTTC.

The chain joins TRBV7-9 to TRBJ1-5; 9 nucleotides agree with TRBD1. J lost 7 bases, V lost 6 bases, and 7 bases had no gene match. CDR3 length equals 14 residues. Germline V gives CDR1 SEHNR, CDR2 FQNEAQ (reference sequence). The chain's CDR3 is CASRPGTGIQPQHF. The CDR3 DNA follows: TGTGCCAGCAGGCCCGGGACAGGGATCCAGCCCCAGCATTTT.

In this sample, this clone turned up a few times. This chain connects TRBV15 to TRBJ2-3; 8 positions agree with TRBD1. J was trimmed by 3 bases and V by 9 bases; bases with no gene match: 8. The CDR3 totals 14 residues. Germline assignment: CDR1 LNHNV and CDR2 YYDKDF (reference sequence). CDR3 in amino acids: CATGSGGRTDTQYF. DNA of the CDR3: TGTGCCACTGGATCAGGGGGCAGGACAGATACGCAGTATTTT.

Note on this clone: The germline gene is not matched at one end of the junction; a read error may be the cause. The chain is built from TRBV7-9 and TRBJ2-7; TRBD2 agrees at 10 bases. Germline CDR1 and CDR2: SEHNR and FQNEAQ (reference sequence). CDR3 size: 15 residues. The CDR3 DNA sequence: TGTTCCAGCAGCGGGGGGGGGACGGCTTCCTACGAGCAGTACTTC. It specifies CSSSGGGTASYEQYF.

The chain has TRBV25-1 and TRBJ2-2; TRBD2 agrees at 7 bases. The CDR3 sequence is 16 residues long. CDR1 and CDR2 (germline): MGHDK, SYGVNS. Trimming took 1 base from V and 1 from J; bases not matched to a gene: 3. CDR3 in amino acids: CASSESASGNTGELFF. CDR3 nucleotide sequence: TGTGCCAGCAGTGAATCAGCTAGCGGGAACACCGGGGAGCTGTTTTTT.

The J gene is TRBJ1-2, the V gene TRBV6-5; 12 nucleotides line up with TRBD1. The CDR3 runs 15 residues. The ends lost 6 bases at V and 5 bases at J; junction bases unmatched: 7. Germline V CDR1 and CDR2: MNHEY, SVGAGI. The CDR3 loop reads CASSSGTGGRYGYTF. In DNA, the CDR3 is TGTGCCAGCAGCTCCGGGACAGGGGGCAGATATGGCTACACCTTC.

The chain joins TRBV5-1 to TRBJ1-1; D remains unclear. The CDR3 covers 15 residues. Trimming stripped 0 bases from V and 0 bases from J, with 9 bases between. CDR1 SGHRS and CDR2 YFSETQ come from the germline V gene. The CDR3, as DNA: TGCGCCAGCAGCTTGGAGCGGCACATGAACACTGAAGCTTTCTTT. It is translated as CASSLERHMNTEAFF.

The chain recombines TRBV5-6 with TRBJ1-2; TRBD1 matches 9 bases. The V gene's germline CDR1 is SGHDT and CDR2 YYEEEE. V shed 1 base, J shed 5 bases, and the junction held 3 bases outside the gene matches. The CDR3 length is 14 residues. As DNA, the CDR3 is TGTGCCAGCAGCTTGAGACAGGGGGTATATGGCTACACCTTC. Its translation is CASSLRQGVYGYTF.

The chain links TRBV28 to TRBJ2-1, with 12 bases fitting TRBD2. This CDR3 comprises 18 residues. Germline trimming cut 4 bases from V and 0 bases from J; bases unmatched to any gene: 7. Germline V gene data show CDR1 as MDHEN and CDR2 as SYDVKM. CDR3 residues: CASSSPGLAGNSYNEQFF. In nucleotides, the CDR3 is TGTGCCAGCAGTTCACCGGGACTAGCGGGCAACTCCTACAATGAGCAGTTCTTC. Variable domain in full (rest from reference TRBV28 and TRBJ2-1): DVKVTQSSRYLVKRTGEKVFLECVQDMDHENMFWYRQDPGLGLRLIYFSYDVKMKEKGDIPEGYSVSREKKERFSLILESASTNQTSMYLCASSSPGLAGNSYNEQFFGPGTRLTVL.

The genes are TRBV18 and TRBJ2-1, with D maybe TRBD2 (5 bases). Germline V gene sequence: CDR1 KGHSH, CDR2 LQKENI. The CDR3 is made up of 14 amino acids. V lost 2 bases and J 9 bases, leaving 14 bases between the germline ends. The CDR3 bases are TGTGCCAGCTCACCAGATGTCGCGGGCGGTGAGCAGTTCTTC. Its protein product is CASSPDVAGGEQFF.

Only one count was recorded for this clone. The CDR3 sequence is CAISGRDPTTEAFF. The CDR3 nucleotides read TGTGCCATCAGTGGGAGGGATCCGACGACTGAAGCTTTCTTT. J is TRBJ1-1 and V is TRBV10-3; no reliable D call. Germline loops: CDR1 ENHRY, CDR2 SYGVKD. The CDR3 loop spans 14 amino acids. Trimming cost V 4 bases and J 5 bases, with 14 bases left between them.

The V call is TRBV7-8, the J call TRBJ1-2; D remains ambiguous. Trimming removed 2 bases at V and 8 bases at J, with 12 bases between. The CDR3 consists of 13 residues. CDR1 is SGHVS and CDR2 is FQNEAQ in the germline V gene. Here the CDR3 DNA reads TGTGCCAGCAGCTTATACTATGATAGGGGCTACACCTTC. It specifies CASSLYYDRGYTF. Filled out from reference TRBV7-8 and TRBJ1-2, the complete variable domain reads GAGVSQSPRYKVAKRGQDVALRCDPISGHVSLFWYQQALGQGPEFLTYFQNEAQLDKSGLPSDRFFAERPEGSVSTLKIQRTQQEDSAVYLCASSLYYDRGYTFGSGTRLTVV.

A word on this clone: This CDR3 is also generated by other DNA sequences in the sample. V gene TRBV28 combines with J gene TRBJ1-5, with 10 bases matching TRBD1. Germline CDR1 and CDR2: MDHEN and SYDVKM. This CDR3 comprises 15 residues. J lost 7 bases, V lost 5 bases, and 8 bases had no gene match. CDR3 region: CASSPPGQGRQPQHF. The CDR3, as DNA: TGTGCCAGCAGTCCACCGGGACAGGGGAGACAGCCCCAGCATTTT.

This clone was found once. As DNA, the CDR3 is TGTGCCGTTTCGAGGGCAGGCTTCGACGAGCAGTACTTC. Amino acids: CAVSRAGFDEQYF. This rearrangement joins TRBV10-3 to TRBJ2-5; perhaps TRBD2 as D (5 bases). The J call may be mistaken, given a closer DNA end match to TRBJ2-7. CDR3 length: 13 residues. Per the germline V gene, CDR1 is ENHRY and CDR2 is SYGVKD.

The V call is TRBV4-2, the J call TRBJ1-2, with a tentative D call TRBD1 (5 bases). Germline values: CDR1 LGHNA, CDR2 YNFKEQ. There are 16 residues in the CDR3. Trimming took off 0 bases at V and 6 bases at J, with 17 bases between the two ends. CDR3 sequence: CASSQDLQGSMDGYTF. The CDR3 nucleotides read TGTGCCAGCAGCCAAGATCTCCAGGGCAGTATGGATGGCTACACCTTC.

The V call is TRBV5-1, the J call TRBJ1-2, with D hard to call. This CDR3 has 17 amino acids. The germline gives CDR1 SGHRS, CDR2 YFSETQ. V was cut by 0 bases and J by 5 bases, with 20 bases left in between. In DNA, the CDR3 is TGCGCCAGCAGCTTGGTTCCCGCAGATGCGGGTGTGTATGGCTACACCTTC. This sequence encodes CASSLVPADAGVYGYTF.

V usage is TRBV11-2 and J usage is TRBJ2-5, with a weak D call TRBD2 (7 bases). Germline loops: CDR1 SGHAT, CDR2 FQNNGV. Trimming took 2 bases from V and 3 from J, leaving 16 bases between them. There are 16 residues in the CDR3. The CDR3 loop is CASSLKGGSYKETQYF. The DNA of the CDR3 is TGTGCCAGCAGCTTAAAGGGGGGGAGTTATAAAGAGACCCAGTACTTC. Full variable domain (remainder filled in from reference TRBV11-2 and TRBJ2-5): EAGVAQSPRYKIIEKRQSVAFWCNPISGHATLYWYQQILGQGPKLLIQFQNNGVVDDSQLPKDRFSAERLKGVDSTLKIQPAKLEDSAVYLCASSLKGGSYKETQYFGPGTRLLVL.

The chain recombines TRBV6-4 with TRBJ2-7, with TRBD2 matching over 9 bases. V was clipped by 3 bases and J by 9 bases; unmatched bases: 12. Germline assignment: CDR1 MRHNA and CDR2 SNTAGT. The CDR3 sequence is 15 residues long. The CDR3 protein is CASSDRLAARSGQYF. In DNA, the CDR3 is TGTGCCAGCAGTGATAGACTAGCGGCTAGGAGCGGGCAGTACTTC.

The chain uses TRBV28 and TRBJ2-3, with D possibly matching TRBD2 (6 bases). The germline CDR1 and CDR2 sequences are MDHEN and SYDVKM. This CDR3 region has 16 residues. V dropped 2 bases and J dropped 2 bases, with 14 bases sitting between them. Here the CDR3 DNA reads TGTGCCAGCAGTTTACGGGGGTCGTGGTTCACAGATACGCAGTATTTT. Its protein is CASSLRGSWFTDTQYF.

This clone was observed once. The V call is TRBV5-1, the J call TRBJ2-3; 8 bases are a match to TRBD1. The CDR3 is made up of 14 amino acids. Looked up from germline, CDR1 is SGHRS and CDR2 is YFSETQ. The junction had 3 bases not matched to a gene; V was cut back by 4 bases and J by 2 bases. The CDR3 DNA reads TGCGCCAGCAGCCCGGGACAGGCCACAGATACGCAGTATTTT. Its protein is CASSPGQATDTQYF.

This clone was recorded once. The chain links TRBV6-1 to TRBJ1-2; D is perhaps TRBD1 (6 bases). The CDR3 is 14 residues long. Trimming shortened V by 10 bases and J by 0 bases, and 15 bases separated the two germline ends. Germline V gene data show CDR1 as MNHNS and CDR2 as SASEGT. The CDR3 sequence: CATESGHTNYGYTF. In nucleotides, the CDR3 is TGTGCCACAGAATCGGGACACACTAACTATGGCTACACCTTC.

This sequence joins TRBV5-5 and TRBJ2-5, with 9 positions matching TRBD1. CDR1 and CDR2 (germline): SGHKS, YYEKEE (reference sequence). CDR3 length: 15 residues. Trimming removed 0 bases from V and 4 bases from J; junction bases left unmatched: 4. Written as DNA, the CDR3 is TGTGCCAGCAGCTTGGTGGGACAGGGCATAGAGACCCAGTACTTC. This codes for CASSLVGQGIETQYF.

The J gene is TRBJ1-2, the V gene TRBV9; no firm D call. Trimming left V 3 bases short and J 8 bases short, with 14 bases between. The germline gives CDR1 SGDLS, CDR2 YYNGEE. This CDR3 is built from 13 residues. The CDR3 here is CASSESTAEGYTF. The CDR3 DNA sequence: TGTGCCAGCAGCGAGTCAACAGCGGAAGGCTACACCTTC.

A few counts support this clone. CDR3 amino acids: CASSLAFRDGELFF. The CDR3 coding sequence is TGTGCCAGCAGCTTAGCCTTCCGCGACGGGGAGCTGTTTTTT. The genes are TRBV7-2 and TRBJ2-2; D is uncertain. Per germline, CDR1 SGHTA and CDR2 FQGNSA. This CDR3 spans 14 amino acids. The V end was cut by 0 bases, the J end by 7 bases, with 9 bases between.